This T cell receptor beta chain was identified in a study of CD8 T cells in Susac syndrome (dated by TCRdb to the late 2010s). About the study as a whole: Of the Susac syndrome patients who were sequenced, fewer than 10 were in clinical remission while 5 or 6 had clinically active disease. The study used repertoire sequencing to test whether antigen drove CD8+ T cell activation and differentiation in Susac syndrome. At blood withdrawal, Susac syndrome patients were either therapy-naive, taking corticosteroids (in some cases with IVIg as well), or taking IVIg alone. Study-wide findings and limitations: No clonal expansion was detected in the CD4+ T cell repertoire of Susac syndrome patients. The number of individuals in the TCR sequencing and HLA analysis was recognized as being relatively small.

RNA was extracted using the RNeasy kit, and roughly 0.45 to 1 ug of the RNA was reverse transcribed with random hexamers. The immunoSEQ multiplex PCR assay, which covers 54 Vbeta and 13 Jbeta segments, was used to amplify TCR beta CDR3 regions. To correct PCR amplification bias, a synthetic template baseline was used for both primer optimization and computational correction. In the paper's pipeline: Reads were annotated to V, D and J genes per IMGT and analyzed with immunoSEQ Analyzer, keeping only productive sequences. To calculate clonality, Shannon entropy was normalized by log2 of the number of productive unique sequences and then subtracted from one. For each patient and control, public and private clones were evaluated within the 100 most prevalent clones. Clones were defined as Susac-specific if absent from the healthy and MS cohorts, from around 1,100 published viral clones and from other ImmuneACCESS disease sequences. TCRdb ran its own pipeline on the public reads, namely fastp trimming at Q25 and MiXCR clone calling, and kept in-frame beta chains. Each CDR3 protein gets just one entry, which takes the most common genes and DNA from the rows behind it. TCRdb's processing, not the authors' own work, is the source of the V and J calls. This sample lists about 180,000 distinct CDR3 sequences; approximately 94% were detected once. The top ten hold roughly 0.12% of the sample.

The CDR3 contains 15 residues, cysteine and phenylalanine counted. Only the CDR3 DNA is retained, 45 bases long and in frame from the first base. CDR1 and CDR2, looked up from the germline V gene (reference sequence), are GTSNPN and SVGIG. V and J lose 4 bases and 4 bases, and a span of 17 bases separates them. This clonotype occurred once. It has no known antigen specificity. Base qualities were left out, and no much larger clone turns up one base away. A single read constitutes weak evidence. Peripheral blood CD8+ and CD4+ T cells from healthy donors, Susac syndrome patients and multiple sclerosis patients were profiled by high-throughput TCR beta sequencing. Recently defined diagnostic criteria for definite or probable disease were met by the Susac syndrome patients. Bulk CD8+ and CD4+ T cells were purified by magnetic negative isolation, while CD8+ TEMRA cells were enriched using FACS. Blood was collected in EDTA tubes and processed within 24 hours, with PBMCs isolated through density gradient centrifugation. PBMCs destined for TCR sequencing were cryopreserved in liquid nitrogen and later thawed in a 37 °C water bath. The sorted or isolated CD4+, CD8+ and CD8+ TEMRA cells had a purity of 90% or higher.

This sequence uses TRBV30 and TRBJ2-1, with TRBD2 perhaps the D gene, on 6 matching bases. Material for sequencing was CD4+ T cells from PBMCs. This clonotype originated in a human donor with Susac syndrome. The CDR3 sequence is CAWNQRLGTYNEQFF. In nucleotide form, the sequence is TGTGCCTGGAATCAACGTTTGGGGACTTACAATGAGCAGTTCTTC.